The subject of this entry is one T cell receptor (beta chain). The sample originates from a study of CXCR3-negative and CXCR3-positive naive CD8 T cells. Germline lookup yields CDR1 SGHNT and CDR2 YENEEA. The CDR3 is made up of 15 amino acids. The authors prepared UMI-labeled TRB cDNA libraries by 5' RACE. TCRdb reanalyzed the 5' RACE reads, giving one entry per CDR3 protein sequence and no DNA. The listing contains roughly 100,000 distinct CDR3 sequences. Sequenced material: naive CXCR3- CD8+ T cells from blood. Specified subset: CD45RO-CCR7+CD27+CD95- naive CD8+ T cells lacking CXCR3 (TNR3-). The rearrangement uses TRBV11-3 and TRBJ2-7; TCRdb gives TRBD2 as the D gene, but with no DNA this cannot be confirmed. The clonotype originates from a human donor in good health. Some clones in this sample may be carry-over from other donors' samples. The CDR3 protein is CASSLDPGLTYEQYF. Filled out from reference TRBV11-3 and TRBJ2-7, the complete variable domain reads EAGVVQSPRYKIIEKKQPVAFWCNPISGHNTLYWYLQNLGQGPELLIRYENEEAVDDSQLPKDRFSAERLKGVDSTLKIQPAELGDSAVYLCASSLDPGLTYEQYFGPGTRLTVT.